This T cell receptor (beta chain) was retrieved from a study of T-cell reconstitution after alpha-beta-depleted transplantation in children. Study observations and caveats: At around two months after transplant, the alpha-beta T cells were reportedly derived from several hundred expanded clones that came from non-depleted graft cells.

The library targeted TCRbeta and was prepared with unique molecular identifiers. MiXCR, applied by TCRdb to the PCR reads, yields one record per CDR3 protein. Seen here are about 830,000 distinct CDR3 sequences, 16% observed once, and the top ten hold around 5.3%. The CDR3 contains 14 residues. CDR1 is SGHRS and CDR2 is YFSETQ in the germline V gene. Germline trimming cut 6 bases from V and 1 base from J; bases unmatched to any gene: 4. Points on this clonotype: Antigen unknown.

This receptor was obtained from a male patient aged 10 to 17 who had a stem cell transplant for acute lymphoblastic leukemia, so the T cells may come from the graft donor. The rearrangement joins TRBV5-1 to TRBJ2-3; 8 bases are a match to TRBD2. Sequences were derived from PBMCs, mostly from graft donor cells, sampled 360 days after TCRalphabeta/CD19-depleted stem cell transplant. This chain's CDR3 is CASTAGGGTDTQYF. The CDR3 DNA reads TGCGCCAGCACCGCCGGGGGGGGCACAGATACGCAGTATTTT.